These 5 T cell receptor beta chains were sequenced from one sample in a study of beta chain features in type 1 diabetes. The study's findings and limits: In all four CD4+ subsets, TCRB CDR3 length was significantly, moderately reduced in type 1 diabetes.

Expressed TCRB transcripts got sequenced, as all isolated RNA was reverse transcribed. Some clones are missing from TCRdb's copy, which holds only in-frame ones; the method was immunoSEQ multiplex PCR. Among a few hundred thousand clones listed, roughly 12% were seen once. No cognate antigen is known for these TCRs. The sequencing input was naive CD4+ T cells from blood. These receptors were collected from a woman aged 18 to 35 with type 1 diabetes.

This clone was seen a handful of times. The chain has TRBV29-1 and TRBJ1-3, with 7 bases fitting TRBD1. Germline assignment: CDR1 SQVTM and CDR2 ANQGSEA. The V gene end was trimmed by 7 bases and the J gene end by 0 bases; junction bases not matched to a gene: 9. This CDR3 has 15 residues. The CDR3 here is CSAGDRTNSGNTIYF. In DNA, the CDR3 is TGCAGCGCCGGGGACAGAACTAACTCTGGAAACACCATATATTTT.

This clone was counted between two and nine times. V is TRBV4-1 and J is TRBJ2-3, with TRBD2 matching 10 bases. V lost 1 base to trimming and J lost 2 bases; unmatched junction nucleotides: 6. This CDR3 is built from 17 residues. Germline values: CDR1 MGHRA, CDR2 YSYEKL. CDR3 sequence reads: CASSQAASGGLTDTQYF. DNA for the CDR3: TGCGCCAGCAGCCAAGCTGCTAGCGGGGGACTCACAGATACGCAGTATTTT.

The rearrangement links TRBV7-8 to TRBJ2-5, with TRBD1 as a possible D gene (6 bases). V lost 7 bases to trimming and J lost 1 base, with 10 bases between them. Germline CDR1 reads SGHVS; CDR2 reads FQNEAQ. CDR3 length: 13 residues. Here the CDR3 DNA reads TGTGCCAGCACCCTAGGGGGCCAAGAGACCCAGTACTTC. This translates into CASTLGGQETQYF. The full variable domain, with the rest looked up from reference TRBV7-8 and TRBJ2-5, is GAGVSQSPRYKVAKRGQDVALRCDPISGHVSLFWYQQALGQGPEFLTYFQNEAQLDKSGLPSDRFFAERPEGSVSTLKIQRTQQEDSAVYLCASTLGGQETQYFGPGTRLLVL.

The chain combines TRBV30 with TRBJ2-7; 7 bases fit TRBD1. CDR1 is GTSNPN and CDR2 is SVGIG in the germline V gene (reference sequence). The CDR3 consists of 13 residues. J was trimmed by 3 bases and V by 2 bases; bases with no gene match: 4. CDR3 nucleotides: TGTGCCTGGAGTTGGGACAGCTACTACGAGCAGTACTTC. Translated, it gives CAWSWDSYYEQYF.

This clone was detected a few times. This chain connects TRBV28 to TRBJ2-7; D perhaps matches TRBD2 (6 bases). Germline CDR1 and CDR2: MDHEN and SYDVKM. CDR3 length equals 12 residues. Deletions cut 7 bases from V and 1 base from J, with 8 bases between. CDR3 in amino acids: CASMRGSYEQYF. In DNA, the CDR3 is TGTGCCAGCATGCGGGGATCCTACGAGCAGTACTTC.